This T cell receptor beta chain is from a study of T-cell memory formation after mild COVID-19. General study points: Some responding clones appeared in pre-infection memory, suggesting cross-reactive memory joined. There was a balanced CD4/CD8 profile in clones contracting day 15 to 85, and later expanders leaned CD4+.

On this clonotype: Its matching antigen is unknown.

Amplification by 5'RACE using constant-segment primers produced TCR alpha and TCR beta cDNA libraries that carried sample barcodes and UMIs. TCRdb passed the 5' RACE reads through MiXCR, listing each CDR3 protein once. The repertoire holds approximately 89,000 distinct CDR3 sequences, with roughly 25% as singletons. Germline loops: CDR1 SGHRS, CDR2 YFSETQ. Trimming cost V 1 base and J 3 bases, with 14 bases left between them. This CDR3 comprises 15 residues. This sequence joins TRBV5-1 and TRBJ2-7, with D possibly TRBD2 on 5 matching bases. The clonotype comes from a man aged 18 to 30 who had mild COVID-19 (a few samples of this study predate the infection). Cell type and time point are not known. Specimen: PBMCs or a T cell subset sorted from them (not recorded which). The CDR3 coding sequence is TGCGCCAGCAGCTTGTTGTCAGCGAGGGACTACGAGCAGTACTTC. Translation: CASSLLSARDYEQYF. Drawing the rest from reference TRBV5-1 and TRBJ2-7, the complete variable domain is KAGVTQTPRYLIKTRGQQVTLSCSPISGHRSVSWYQQTPGQGLQFLFEYFSETQRNKGNFPGRFSGRQFSNSRSEMNVSTLELGDSALYLCASSLLSARDYEQYFGPGTRLTVT.